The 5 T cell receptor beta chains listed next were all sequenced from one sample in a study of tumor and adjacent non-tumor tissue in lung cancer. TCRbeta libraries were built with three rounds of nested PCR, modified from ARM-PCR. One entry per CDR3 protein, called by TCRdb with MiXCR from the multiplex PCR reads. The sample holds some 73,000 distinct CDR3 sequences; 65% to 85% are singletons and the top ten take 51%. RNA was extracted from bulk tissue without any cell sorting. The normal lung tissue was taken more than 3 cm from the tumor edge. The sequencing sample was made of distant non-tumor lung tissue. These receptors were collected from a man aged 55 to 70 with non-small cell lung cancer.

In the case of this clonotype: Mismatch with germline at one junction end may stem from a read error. The CDR3 reads CAGSYGSTGGAPSSPLHF. The CDR3 bases are TGTGCCGGCAGTTACGGTAGCACAGGGGGCGCCCCTAGCTCACCCCTCCACTTT. The J gene is TRBJ1-6, the V gene TRBV6-5; 9 nucleotides align to TRBD1. This CDR3 is built from 18 residues. CDR1 and CDR2 (germline): MNHEY, SVGAGI.

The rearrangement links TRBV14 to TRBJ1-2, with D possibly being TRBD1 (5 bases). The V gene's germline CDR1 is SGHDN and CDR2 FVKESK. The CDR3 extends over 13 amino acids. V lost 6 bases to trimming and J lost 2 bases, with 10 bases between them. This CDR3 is CASSLGRNYGYTF. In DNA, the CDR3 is TGTGCCAGCAGTTTGGGACGCAACTATGGCTACACCTTC.

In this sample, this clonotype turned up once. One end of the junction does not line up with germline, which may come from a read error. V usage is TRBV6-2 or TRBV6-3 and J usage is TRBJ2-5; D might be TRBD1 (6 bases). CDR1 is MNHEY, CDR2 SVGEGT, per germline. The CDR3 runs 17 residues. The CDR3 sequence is CASIYRVEGAGEETQYF. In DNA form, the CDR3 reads TGTGCCAGCATTTACAGGGTAGAGGGAGCAGGGGAAGAGACCCAGTACTTC.

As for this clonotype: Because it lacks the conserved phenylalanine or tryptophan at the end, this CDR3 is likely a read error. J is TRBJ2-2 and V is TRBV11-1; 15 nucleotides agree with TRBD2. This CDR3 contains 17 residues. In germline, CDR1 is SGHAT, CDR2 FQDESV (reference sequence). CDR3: CANSRTSGGANTGELFL. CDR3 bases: TGTGCCAACAGCCGGACTAGCGGGGGGGCTAACACCGGGGAGCTGTTTCTT.

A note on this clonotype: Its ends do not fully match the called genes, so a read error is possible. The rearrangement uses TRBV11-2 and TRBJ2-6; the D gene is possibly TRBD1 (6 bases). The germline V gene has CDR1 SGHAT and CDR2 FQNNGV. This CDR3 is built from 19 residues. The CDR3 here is CTSSLVPKDSPSGTNVLTF. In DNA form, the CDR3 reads TGTACCAGCAGCTTAGTTCCAAAGGACAGTCCCTCTGGGACCAACGTCCTGACTTTC.